This TCR beta chain was retrieved from a study of cytomegalovirus exposure and HLA in healthy donors. Study information: Out of roughly 200 million T cells, an earlier analysis found more than 95 million unique TCR beta sequences in total.

PCR involved 60 Vbeta and 13 Jbeta primers. The data were produced by immunoSEQ multiplex PCR, yet TCRdb's version contains in-frame clones alone and is incomplete. In the table there are about 130,000 clones, 8% to 9.5% of which are singletons. Looked up from germline, CDR1 is SGHRS and CDR2 is YFSETQ. J was trimmed by 4 bases and V by 2 bases; bases with no gene match: 5. The CDR3 has 16 residues. This clone was seen a few times. Material: PBMCs. V is TRBV5-1 and J is TRBJ2-5, with 13 bases matching TRBD2. The TCR originated in a man aged 40-49 years in good health and CMV-seronegative. DNA for the CDR3: TGCGCCAGCAGCTTACCGACTAGCGGGGGGTTAGAGACCCAGTACTTC. Translation gives CASSLPTSGGLETQYF.